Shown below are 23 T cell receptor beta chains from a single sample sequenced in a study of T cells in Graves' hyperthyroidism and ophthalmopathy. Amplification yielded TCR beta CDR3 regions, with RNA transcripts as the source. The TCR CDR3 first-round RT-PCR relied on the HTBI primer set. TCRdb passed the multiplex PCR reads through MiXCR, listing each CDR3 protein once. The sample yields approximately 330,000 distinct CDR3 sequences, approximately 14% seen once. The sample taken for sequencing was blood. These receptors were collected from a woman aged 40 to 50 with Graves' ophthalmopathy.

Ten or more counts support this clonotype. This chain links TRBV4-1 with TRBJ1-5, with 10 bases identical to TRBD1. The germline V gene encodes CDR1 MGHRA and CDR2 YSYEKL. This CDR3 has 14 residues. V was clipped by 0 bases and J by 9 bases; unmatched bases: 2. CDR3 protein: CASSQEGQGLPQHF. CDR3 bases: TGCGCCAGCAGCCAAGAGGGACAGGGGTTGCCCCAGCATTTT.

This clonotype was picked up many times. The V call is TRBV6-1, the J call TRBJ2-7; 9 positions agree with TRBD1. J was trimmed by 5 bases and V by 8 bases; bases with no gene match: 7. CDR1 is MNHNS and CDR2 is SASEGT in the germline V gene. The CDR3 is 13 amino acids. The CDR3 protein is CASWDRVYHEQYF. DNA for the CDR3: TGTGCCAGCTGGGACAGGGTTTACCACGAGCAGTACTTC.

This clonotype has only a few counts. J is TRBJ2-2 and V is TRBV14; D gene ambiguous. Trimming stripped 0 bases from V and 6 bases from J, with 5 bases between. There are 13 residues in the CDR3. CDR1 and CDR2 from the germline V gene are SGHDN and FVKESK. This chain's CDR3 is CASSQDFAGELFF. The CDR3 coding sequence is TGTGCCAGCAGCCAAGATTTTGCCGGGGAGCTGTTTTTT.

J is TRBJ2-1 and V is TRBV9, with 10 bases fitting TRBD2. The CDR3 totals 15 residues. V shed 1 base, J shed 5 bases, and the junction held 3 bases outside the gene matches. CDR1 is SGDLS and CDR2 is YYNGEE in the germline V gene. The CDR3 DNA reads TGTGCCAGCAGCGTACTAGCGGGAGCCGACAATGAGCAGTTCTTC. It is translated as CASSVLAGADNEQFF.

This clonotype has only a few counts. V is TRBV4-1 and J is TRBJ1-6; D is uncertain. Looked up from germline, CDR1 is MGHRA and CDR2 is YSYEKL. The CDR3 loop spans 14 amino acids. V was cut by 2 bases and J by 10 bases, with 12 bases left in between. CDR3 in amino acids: CASSQMDARSPLHF. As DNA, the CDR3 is TGCGCCAGCAGCCAAATGGACGCGCGGTCACCCCTCCACTTT.

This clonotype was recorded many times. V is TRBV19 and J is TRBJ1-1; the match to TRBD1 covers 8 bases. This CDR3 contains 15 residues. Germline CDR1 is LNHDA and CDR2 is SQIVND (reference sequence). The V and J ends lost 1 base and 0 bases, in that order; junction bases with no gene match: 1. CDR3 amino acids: CASSIATGVNTEAFF. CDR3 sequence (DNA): TGTGCCAGTAGTATAGCGACAGGGGTGAACACTGAAGCTTTCTTT.

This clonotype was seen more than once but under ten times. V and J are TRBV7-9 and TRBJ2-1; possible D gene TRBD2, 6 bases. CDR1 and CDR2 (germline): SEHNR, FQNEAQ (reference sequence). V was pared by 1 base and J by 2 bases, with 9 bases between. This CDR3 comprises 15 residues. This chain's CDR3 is CASSLDPSAYNEQFF. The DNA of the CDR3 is TGTGCCAGCAGCTTAGATCCTAGCGCCTACAATGAGCAGTTCTTC.

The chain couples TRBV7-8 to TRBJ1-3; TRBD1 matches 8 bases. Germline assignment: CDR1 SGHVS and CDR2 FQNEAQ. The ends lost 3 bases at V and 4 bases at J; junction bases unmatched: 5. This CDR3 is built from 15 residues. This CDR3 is CASSFLTGAGNTIYF. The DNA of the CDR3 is TGTGCCAGCAGCTTCCTGACAGGGGCCGGAAACACCATATATTTT.

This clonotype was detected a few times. The CDR3 DNA reads as TGTGCCAGCAAAACGGACGGGGTCTACAATGAGCAGTTCTTC. Translation: CASKTDGVYNEQFF. V and J are TRBV6-1 and TRBJ2-1; a weak D match, TRBD2 (5 bases). This CDR3 region has 14 residues. Looked up from germline, CDR1 is MNHNS and CDR2 is SASEGT. V was cut by 7 bases and J by 3 bases, with 13 bases left in between.

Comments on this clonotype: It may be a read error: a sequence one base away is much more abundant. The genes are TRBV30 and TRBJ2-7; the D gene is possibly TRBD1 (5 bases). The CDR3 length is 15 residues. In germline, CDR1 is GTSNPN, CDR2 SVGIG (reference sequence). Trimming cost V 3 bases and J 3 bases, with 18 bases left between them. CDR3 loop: CAWRPIKGNSYEQYF. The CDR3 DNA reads TGTGCCTGGAGGCCTATAAAGGGGAACAGCTACGAGCAGTACTTC.

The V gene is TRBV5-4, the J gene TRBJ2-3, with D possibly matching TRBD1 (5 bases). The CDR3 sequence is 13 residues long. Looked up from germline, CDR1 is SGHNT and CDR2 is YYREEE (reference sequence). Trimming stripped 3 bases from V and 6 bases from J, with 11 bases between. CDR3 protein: CASSYPGKDTQYF. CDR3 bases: TGTGCCAGCAGCTACCCAGGGAAGGATACGCAGTATTTT.

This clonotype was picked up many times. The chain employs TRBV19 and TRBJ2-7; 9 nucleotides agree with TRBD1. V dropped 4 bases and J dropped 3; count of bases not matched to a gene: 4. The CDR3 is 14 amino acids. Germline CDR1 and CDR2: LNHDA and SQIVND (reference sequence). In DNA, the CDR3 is TGTGCCAGTAGTAGGACAGGGGTCCGCTACGAGCAGTACTTC. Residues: CASSRTGVRYEQYF.

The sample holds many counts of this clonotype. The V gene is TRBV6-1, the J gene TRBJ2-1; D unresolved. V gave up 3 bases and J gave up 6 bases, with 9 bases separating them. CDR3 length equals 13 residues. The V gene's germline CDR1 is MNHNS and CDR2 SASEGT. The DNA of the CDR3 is TGTGCCAGCAGTGATCTCGGGTTCAATGAGCAGTTCTTC. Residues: CASSDLGFNEQFF.

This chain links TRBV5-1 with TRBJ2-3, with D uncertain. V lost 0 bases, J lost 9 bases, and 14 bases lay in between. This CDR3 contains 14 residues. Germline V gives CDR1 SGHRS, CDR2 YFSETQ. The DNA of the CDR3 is TGCGCCAGCAGCTTGGATAGGCCGGCGGAGACGCAGTATTTT. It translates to CASSLDRPAETQYF.

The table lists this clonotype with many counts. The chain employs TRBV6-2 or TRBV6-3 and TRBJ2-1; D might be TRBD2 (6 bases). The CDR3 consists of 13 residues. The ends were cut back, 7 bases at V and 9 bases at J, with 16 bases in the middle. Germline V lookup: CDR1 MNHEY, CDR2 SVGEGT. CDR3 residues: CASTLVPGGEQFF. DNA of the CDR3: TGTGCCAGCACCCTAGTACCCGGGGGTGAGCAGTTCTTC.

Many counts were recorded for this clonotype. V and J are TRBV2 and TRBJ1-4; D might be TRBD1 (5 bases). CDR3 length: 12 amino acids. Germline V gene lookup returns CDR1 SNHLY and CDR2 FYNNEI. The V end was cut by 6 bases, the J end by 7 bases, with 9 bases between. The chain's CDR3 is CASRRGGEKLFF. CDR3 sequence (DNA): TGTGCCAGCAGACGGGGCGGTGAAAAACTGTTTTTT.

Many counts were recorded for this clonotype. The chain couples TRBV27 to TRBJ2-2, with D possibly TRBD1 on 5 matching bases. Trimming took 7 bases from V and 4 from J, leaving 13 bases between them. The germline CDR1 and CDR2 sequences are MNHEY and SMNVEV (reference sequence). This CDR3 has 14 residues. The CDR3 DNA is TGTGCCAGCACGGGCAGGGTCGTCACCGGGGAGCTGTTTTTT. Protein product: CASTGRVVTGELFF.

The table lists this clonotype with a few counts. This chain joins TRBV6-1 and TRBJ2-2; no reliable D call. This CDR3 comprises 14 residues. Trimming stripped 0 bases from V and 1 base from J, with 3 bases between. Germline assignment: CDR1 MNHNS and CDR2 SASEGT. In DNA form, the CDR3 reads TGTGCCAGCAGTGAAGCGCAGAACACCGGGGAGCTGTTTTTT. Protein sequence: CASSEAQNTGELFF.

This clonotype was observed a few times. The CDR3 here is CASSVMVGTGELFF. The CDR3 DNA reads TGCGCCAGCAGTGTGATGGTGGGCACCGGGGAGCTGTTTTTT. The V and J genes are TRBV10-1 and TRBJ2-2; D gene uncertain. The CDR3 contains 14 residues. In germline, CDR1 is WNHNN, CDR2 SYGVQD (reference sequence). V lost 4 bases and J 4 bases, leaving 10 bases between the germline ends.

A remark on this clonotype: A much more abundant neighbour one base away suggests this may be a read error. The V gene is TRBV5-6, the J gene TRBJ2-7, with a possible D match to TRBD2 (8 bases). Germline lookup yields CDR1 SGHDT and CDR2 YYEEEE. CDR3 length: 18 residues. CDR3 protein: CAGSIALSGGLGTYEQYF. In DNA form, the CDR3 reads TGTGCCGGCAGCATCGCTCTTTCAGGGGGACTAGGAACATACGAGCAGTACTTC.

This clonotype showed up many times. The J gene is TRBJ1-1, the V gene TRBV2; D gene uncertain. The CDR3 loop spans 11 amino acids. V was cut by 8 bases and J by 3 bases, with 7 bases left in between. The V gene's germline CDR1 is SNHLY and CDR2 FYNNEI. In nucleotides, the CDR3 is TGTGCCAGCCAAGAGTACACTGAAGCTTTCTTT. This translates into CASQEYTEAFF.

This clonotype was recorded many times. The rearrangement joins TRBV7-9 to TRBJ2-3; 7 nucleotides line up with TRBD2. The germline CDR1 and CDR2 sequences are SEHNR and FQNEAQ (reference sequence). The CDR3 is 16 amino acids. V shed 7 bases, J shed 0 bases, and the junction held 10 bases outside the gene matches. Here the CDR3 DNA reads TGTGCCAGCACCACTTCTAGCGGAACTAGCACAGATACGCAGTATTTT. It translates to CASTTSSGTSTDTQYF.

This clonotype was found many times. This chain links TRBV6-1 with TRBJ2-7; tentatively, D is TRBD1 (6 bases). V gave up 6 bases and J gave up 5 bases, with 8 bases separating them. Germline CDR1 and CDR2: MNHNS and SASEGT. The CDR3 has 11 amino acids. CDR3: CASRQGHEQYF. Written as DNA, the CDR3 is TGTGCCAGCAGACAGGGACACGAGCAGTACTTC.